This TCR beta chain was sequenced during a study of shared clonotypes between healthy human individuals. Study information: Donor composition was a couple of women and three men, aged 18 to 49. For every donor, three CD4 naive, three CD4 memory, two CD8 naive and one CD8 memory plates were used. Study conclusions and caveats: Rarefaction showed that sequencing of sorted subsets was incomplete (despite large depth). Naive subsets usually exceeded memory subsets in estimated richness.

Note on this clone: The target antigen is unknown. A much larger clone differs from this one at a single base, so this may be a read error. The same CDR3 can be traced to other DNA sequences in this sample.

The protocol was immunoSEQ multiplex PCR, while the TCRdb copy is restricted to in-frame clones and leaves out a portion. This sample has about a million clones, with around three quarters found just once. Sample: memory CD4+ T cells from PBMCs. Described subset: CD45RA-negative fraction. The origin of this receptor is a young man in good health. Some clones in this sample may be carry-over from other donors' samples.

CDR3 in DNA: TGTGCCTGGAGTGTATTCGGACAGGGGGATGACGAGCAGTACTTC. Translating gives CAWSVFGQGDDEQYF. V and J are TRBV30 and TRBJ2-7; 10 nucleotides line up with TRBD1. V was pared by 0 bases and J by 5 bases, with 7 bases of the junction left unmatched. Germline V gene data show CDR1 as GTSNPN and CDR2 as SVGIG (reference sequence). CDR3 size: 15 residues.